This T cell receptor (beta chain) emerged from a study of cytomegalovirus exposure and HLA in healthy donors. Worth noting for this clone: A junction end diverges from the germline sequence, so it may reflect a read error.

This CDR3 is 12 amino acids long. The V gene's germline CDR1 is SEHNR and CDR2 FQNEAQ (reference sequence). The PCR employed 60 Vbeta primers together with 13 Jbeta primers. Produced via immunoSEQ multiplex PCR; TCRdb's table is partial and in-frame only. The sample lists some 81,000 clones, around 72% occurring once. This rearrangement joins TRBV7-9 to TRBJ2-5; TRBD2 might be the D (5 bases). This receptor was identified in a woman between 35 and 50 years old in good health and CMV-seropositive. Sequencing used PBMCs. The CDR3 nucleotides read TGTTCCAGCAGCTTAGATCGGGAAACCCAGTACTTC. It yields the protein CSSSLDRETQYF.